The rows below give T cell receptor beta chains drawn from one sample of a study of OX40 agonist ivuxolimab in advanced cancers. Method: immunoSEQ multiplex PCR; TCRdb's copy keeps in-frame clones and lacks some. Here the sample spans approximately 60,000 clones, around 92% being singletons. Sequences were derived from CD4+ or CD8+ T cells sorted from blood, sampled in a trial of the OX40 agonist ivuxolimab. The receptors were gathered from an adult with an advanced solid tumor such as melanoma, head and neck, liver or kidney cancer. Both conserved end residues are part of each CDR3. A D gene is named only where the DNA matches it firmly. Only some rows state a clone size, as once, few, many or a class for expanded clones.

>TRBV30|NA|TRBJ2-7|NA
TGTGCCTGGGGCTCCTACGAGCAGTACTTC
CAWGSYEQYF
>TRBV13|NA|TRBJ2-1|NA
TGTGCCAGCAGCTTAGGTCAGGGAAACTACAATGAGCAGTTCTTC
CASSLGQGNYNEQFF
>TRBV28|NA|TRBJ1-1|TRBD1
TGTGCCAGCAGTTTACGTCGAAGGGGGCTCACTGAAGCTTTCTTT
CASSLRRRGLTEAFF
>TRBV6-5|NA|TRBJ2-7|NA
TGTGCCAGCAGTACGACTAGATCCTACGAGCAGTACTTC
CASSTTRSYEQYF
>TRBV7-9|NA|TRBJ1-4|TRBD1
TGTGCCAGCAGCTCTGGGACAGCAACTAATGAAAAACTGTTTTTT
CASSSGTATNEKLFF
>TRBV7-6|NA|TRBJ1-2|NA
TGTGCCAGCAGCCTCGATGGGAACTATGGCTACACCTTC
CASSLDGNYGYTF
>TRBV6-6|NA|TRBJ1-2|NA
TGTGCCAGCAGTTATTTCAGGGACCCCCGGGATGGCTACACCTTC
CASSYFRDPRDGYTF
>TRBV5-1|NA|TRBJ2-1|TRBD2
TGCGCCAGCAGCTCAACCTCGGGACTAGCGGGTAGCTCCTACAATGAGCAGTTCTTC
CASSSTSGLAGSSYNEQFF
>TRBV7-9|NA|TRBJ1-4|NA
TGTGCCAGCAGCTTAGTTGGGGGGGCTAATGAAAAACTGTTTTTT
CASSLVGGANEKLFF
>TRBV7-9|NA|TRBJ2-7|TRBD2
TGTGCCAGCAGCCGAACCAGCGGGGGACCCTACGAGCAGTACTTC
CASSRTSGGPYEQYF
>TRBV6-5|NA|TRBJ1-4|TRBD1
TGTGCCAGCAGTTACGGACAGGGAACTGAAAAACTGTTTTTT
CASSYGQGTEKLFF
>TRBV5-1|once|TRBJ2-1|TRBD2
TGCGCCAGCAGCACTGACGGCGGGAGCTCCTACAATGAGCAGTTCTTC
CASSTDGGSSYNEQFF
>TRBV5-6|NA|TRBJ1-5|NA
TGTGCCAGCAGTCGTCGTGGGGGCAATCAGCCCCAGCATTTT
CASSRRGGNQPQHF
>TRBV13|NA|TRBJ2-5|TRBD2
TGTGCCAGCAGCCACCGGGATAGCGGGAGTATGGAGACCCAGTACTTC
CASSHRDSGSMETQYF
>TRBV4-2|NA|TRBJ2-7|TRBD1
TGTGCCAGCAGCCAAGATATTACAGGGGGCTACGAGCAGTACTTC
CASSQDITGGYEQYF
>TRBV5-4|NA|TRBJ2-5|NA
TGTGCCAGCAGCCCCCCTAATCGCGGAGGGCCGGGGCAAGAGACCCAGTACTTC
CASSPPNRGGPGQETQYF
>TRBV7-3|NA|TRBJ2-7|NA
TGTGCCAGCAGCCCAGGTGATAGGCCCTACGAGCAGTACTTC
CASSPGDRPYEQYF
>TRBV6-8|NA|TRBJ2-3|TRBD1
TGTGCCAGCAGCCCGGGACAGGGAAGGCCAGATACGCAGTATTTT
CASSPGQGRPDTQYF
>TRBV9|NA|TRBJ2-3|NA
TGTGCCAGCAGTCTATCTAGGGAGCTTTGGGATACGCAGTATTTT
CASSLSRELWDTQYF
>TRBV30|NA|TRBJ2-1|NA
TGTGCCTGGAGTCTTTCCTTAGGGGGGGGGCTCAATGAGCAGTTCTTC
CAWSLSLGGGLNEQFF
>TRBV13|NA|TRBJ2-7|TRBD1
TGTGCCAGCAGCTTAGTGGTACAGGGGGCCTACGAGCAGTACTTC
CASSLVVQGAYEQYF
>TRBV6-5|NA|TRBJ2-7|TRBD1
TGTGCCAGCAGTTCTGGGACAGAAATCTACGAGCAGTACTTC
CASSSGTEIYEQYF
>TRBV7-6|NA|TRBJ2-7|NA
TGTGCCAGCAGCTCAAGCTCCTACGAGCAGTACTTC
CASSSSSYEQYF
>TRBV19|NA|TRBJ1-4|NA
TGTGCCAGTAGTATAGGGATTGCAACTAATGAAAAACTGTTTTTT
CASSIGIATNEKLFF
>TRBV5-1|NA|TRBJ2-3|NA
TGCGCCAGCAGCTTGGGGGGCCTCACAGATACGCAGTATTTT
CASSLGGLTDTQYF
>TRBV28|NA|TRBJ1-1|TRBD1
TGTGCCAGCAGTTCAAGACAGGGGGCGGGGTTTAGGAACACTGAAGCTTTCTTT
CASSSRQGAGFRNTEAFF
>TRBV28|NA|TRBJ2-3|NA
TGTGCCAGCAGTTTTCTGGCGGGGACAGATACGCAGTATTTT
CASSFLAGTDTQYF
>TRBV2|NA|TRBJ2-7|NA
TGTGCCAGCTCGCCCCCCCGTCAGTTACAGAGTTACGAGCAGTACTTC
CASSPPRQLQSYEQYF
>TRBV7-9|NA|TRBJ2-7|NA
TGTGCCAGCAGCCTAACTCGGAGGTACGAGCAGTACTTC
CASSLTRRYEQYF
>TRBV7-3|NA|TRBJ2-7|NA
TGTGCCAGCAGCTCCCAGCCCCGGATTCAAGAGCAGTACTTC
CASSSQPRIQEQYF
>TRBV27|NA|TRBJ2-1|NA
TGTGCCAGCAGTTTAAGAGTCGGGTTTGGTGAGCAGTTCTTC
CASSLRVGFGEQFF
>TRBV9|NA|TRBJ1-1|NA
TGTGCCAGCAGCCCGAGATTTAACGGGAAGAACACTGAAGCTTTCTTT
CASSPRFNGKNTEAFF
>TRBV28|NA|TRBJ2-2|NA
TGTGCCAGCACTTTACAGAACACCGGGGAGCTGTTTTTT
CASTLQNTGELFF
>TRBV28|NA|TRBJ2-7|NA
TGTGCCAGCAGTTTTAGCAGGCCAGACTACGAGCAGTACTTC
CASSFSRPDYEQYF
>TRBV27|once|TRBJ2-7|NA
TGTGCCAGCAGTTACGGGTCGCAGGGCGGCGAGCAGTACTTC
CASSYGSQGGEQYF
>TRBV6-1|NA|TRBJ2-7|NA
TGTGCCAGCAGTGATATGTCAAGGGATTGGCAGTACTTC
CASSDMSRDWQYF
>TRBV7-9|NA|TRBJ2-1|NA
TGTGCCAGCAGCCTCACAGGGACGTCCTACAATGAGCAGTTCTTC
CASSLTGTSYNEQFF
>TRBV6-5|NA|TRBJ2-1|NA
TGTGCCAGCAGTTTTGTCAGGCCTGCGGCGGCCAATGAGCAGTTCTTC
CASSFVRPAAANEQFF
>TRBV7-6|NA|TRBJ2-7|NA
TGTGCCCAAGATCGCGGGTCCCACGAGCAGTACTTC
CAQDRGSHEQYF
>TRBV7-9|NA|TRBJ2-3|NA
TGTGCCAGCAGCTTAGCGGGAACCAGCACAGATACGCAGTATTTT
CASSLAGTSTDTQYF
>TRBV30|once|TRBJ1-5|NA
TGTGCCTGGAGTGTGTCTGGTAATCAGCCCCAGCATTTT
CAWSVSGNQPQHF
>TRBV7-8|NA|TRBJ1-4|NA
TGTGCCAGCAGTCCCGACGAAGCTAATGAAAAACTGTTTTTT
CASSPDEANEKLFF
>TRBV7-6|once|TRBJ2-7|TRBD2
TGTGCCAGCAGCTTTGCTAGCGGCTCCTACGAGCAGTACTTC
CASSFASGSYEQYF
>TRBV5-1|once|TRBJ2-1|TRBD2
TGCGCCAGCAGCTTAGGTTTAGCGGGAGGGAATGAGCAGTTCTTC
CASSLGLAGGNEQFF
>TRBV7-9|NA|TRBJ2-1|TRBD2
TGTGCCAGCAGCTACGGACTAGCGGTCCACAATGAGCAGTTCTTC
CASSYGLAVHNEQFF
>TRBV27|NA|TRBJ2-1|TRBD2
TGTGCCAGCAGTCCCGGGACTAGCGGGAGGGATGAGCAGTTCTTC
CASSPGTSGRDEQFF
>TRBV4-2|NA|TRBJ2-1|TRBD1
TGTGCCAGCAGCCAACCCCAAGGGGGCGCCTACAATGAGCAGTTCTTC
CASSQPQGGAYNEQFF
>TRBV28|few|TRBJ1-2|TRBD1
TGTGCCAGCACCCCATGGGGACAGCGGAACTATGGCTACACCTTC
CASTPWGQRNYGYTF
>TRBV27|NA|TRBJ2-5|TRBD2
TGTGCCAGCAGTCCCGGGACTAGCGGGAAAGAGACCCAGTACTTC
CASSPGTSGKETQYF
>TRBV9|NA|TRBJ2-7|NA
TGTGCCAGCAGCACGAGGCAGGGTGCGGAGAACTACGAGCAGTACTTC
CASSTRQGAENYEQYF
>TRBV27|once|TRBJ2-1|NA
TGTGCCAGCAGTTCCACTGGTTACCCCCTGGATGAGCAGTTCTTC
CASSSTGYPLDEQFF
>TRBV28|NA|TRBJ1-1|NA
TGTGCCAGCAGTCTACCCCCAGGGGATCGCCCTGAAGCTTTCTTT
CASSLPPGDRPEAFF
>TRBV12-5|NA|TRBJ2-1|NA
TGTGCTAGTGGGACGGACCTATCGAATGAGCAGTTCTTC
CASGTDLSNEQFF
>TRBV6-5|NA|TRBJ2-5|NA
TGTGCCAGCAGTTACCCCCAGGAGCAGTACCAAGAGACCCAGTACTTC
CASSYPQEQYQETQYF
>TRBV5-6|once|TRBJ1-1|NA
TGTGCCAGCAGCTTGGTACAGGGAGGTGTAGGTACTGAAGCTTTCTTT
CASSLVQGGVGTEAFF
>TRBV5-6|NA|TRBJ1-1|NA
TGTGCCAGCTCTGTCGGGATGAACACTGAAGCTTTCTTT
CASSVGMNTEAFF
>TRBV29-1|NA|TRBJ2-1|TRBD2
TGCAGCGTACAGGGACTAGCGGGCCGCTCCTACAATGAGCAGTTCTTC
CSVQGLAGRSYNEQFF
>TRBV4-2|NA|TRBJ2-2|NA
TGTGCCAGCAGCAAGACCCTTGGGGGGGAGCTGTTTTTT
CASSKTLGGELFF
>TRBV7-8|NA|TRBJ2-1|NA
TGTGCCAGCAGCTTAGATGGCAGGGGGCTAGCGGGATACAATGAGCAGTTCTTC
CASSLDGRGLAGYNEQFF